The clone carrying this T cell receptor beta chain was observed many times. The source of the sample is a study of CD8+CD57+ T cells in acquired aplastic anemia. Across the whole study: Sorted CD4+ and CD8+ cells yielded 2.5 to 3.5 ug of DNA on average.

Germline assignment: CDR1 DFQATT and CDR2 SNEGSKA (reference sequence). J lost 5 bases, V lost 5 bases, and 16 bases had no gene match. The CDR3 runs 16 residues. In patients chosen for sequencing, flow cytometry had shown CD8+CD57+ cell expansion. Genomic DNA served as template for TCR beta VDJ and CDR3 profiling. Each CDR3 protein is one row after TCRdb ran MiXCR on the reads. The sample consists of 300,000 or so distinct CDR3 sequences, roughly 61% of them appearing once. The specimen was sorted CD4+, CD8+, or CD8+CD57+ T cells (not recorded which) from PBMCs. This chain links TRBV20-1 with TRBJ2-5; TRBD2 matches at 8 bases. This clonotype was sampled from a human donor with aplastic anemia. The CDR3 reads CSAVRGGLVDRETQYF. CDR3 nucleotides: TGCAGTGCTGTCAGAGGGGGACTAGTCGATCGGGAGACCCAGTACTTC.